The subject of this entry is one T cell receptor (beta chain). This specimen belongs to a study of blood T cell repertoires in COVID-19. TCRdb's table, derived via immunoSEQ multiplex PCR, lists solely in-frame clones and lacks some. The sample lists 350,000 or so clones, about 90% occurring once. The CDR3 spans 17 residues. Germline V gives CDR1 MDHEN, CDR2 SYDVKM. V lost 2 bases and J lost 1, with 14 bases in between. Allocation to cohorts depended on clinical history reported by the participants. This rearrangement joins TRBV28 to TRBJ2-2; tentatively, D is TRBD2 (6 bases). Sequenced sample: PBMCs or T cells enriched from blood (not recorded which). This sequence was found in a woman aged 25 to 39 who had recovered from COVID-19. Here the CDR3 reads CASSLGSPGGNTGELFF. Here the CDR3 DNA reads TGTGCCAGCAGTTTAGGCTCTCCCGGGGGGAACACCGGGGAGCTGTTTTTT.